This T cell receptor beta chain was documented in a study of cytomegalovirus exposure and HLA in healthy donors. PCR amplification relied on 60 Vbeta primers (plus 13 Jbeta primers). The method was immunoSEQ multiplex PCR; TCRdb's version includes in-frame clones alone and lacks a portion of them. The sample carries under 55,000 clones, roughly 72% recorded once. The donors (healthy individuals) were bone marrow donors. This receptor was obtained from a woman between 45 and 65 years old in good health and CMV-seronegative. Input material: PBMCs.

In DNA, the CDR3 is TGTGCCAGCAGTGACAGGGGGTTTTCCTACGAGCAGTACTTC. It encodes CASSDRGFSYEQYF. The rearrangement links TRBV2 to TRBJ2-7; 7 positions agree with TRBD1. The CDR3 consists of 14 residues. V lost 3 bases to trimming and J lost 1 base; unmatched junction nucleotides: 3. Germline CDR1 SNHLY, CDR2 FYNNEI.